The next 15 T cell receptor beta chains were all read from a single sample in a study of human T cells and chemical hapten exposure. Time point denoted: patch test 3, about 24 weeks after DPC sensitization. The treatment: therapeutic diphenylcyclopropenone sensitization with weekly scalp DPC. TCRdb recomputed calls from the RACE reads with MiXCR, one row per CDR3 protein. This table has about 97,000 distinct CDR3 sequences, roughly 27% appearing once. Sequencing was performed on whole blood, taken in connection with sensitization to the hapten diphenylcyclopropenone (DPC). These receptors originate from a man aged 35-49 years with alopecia areata. Some clones in this sample may be carry-over from other donors' samples.

This clonotype has just a few counts. This sequence joins TRBV6-2 or TRBV6-3 and TRBJ2-7; D may be TRBD2 (5 bases). Germline V gene sequence: CDR1 MNHEY, CDR2 SVGEGT. This CDR3 comprises 13 residues. Deletions cut 6 bases from V and 2 bases from J, with 11 bases between. CDR3 sequence reads: CASRGGLAYEQYF. CDR3 in DNA: TGTGCCAGCAGGGGTGGACTCGCCTACGAGCAGTACTTC.

This clonotype turned up a few times. The chain combines TRBV7-8 with TRBJ2-7; D possibly corresponds to TRBD2 (6 bases). Germline V CDR1 and CDR2: SGHVS, FQNEAQ. The CDR3 runs to 14 residues. Trimming removed 0 bases from V and 3 bases from J, with 9 bases in between. CDR3 nucleotides: TGTGCCAGCAGCTTAGCGCAGCGGGTCTACGAGCAGTACTTC. This encodes CASSLAQRVYEQYF.

The chain employs TRBV28 and TRBJ1-2; D possibly corresponds to TRBD1 (6 bases). V dropped 3 bases and J dropped 5 bases, with 13 bases sitting between them. The CDR3 loop spans 14 amino acids. Germline V lookup: CDR1 MDHEN, CDR2 SYDVKM. CDR3: CASSFAQGIYGYTF. CDR3 nucleotide sequence: TGTGCCAGCAGTTTCGCACAGGGAATTTATGGCTACACCTTC.

This clonotype has just a few counts. The chain has TRBV25-1 and TRBJ2-3; 12 nucleotides line up with TRBD2. Germline V CDR1 and CDR2: MGHDK, SYGVNS. The CDR3 runs to 16 residues. The V and J ends lost 4 bases and 3 bases, in that order; junction bases with no gene match: 5. CDR3 amino acids: CASSGRLAGVTDTQYF. CDR3 bases: TGTGCCAGCAGTGGCCGACTAGCGGGAGTAACAGATACGCAGTATTTT. Complete variable domain (other parts from reference TRBV25-1 and TRBJ2-3): EADIYQTPRYLVIGTGKKITLECSQTMGHDKMYWYQQDPGMELHLIHYSYGVNSTEKGDLSSESTVSRIRTEHFPLTLESARPSHTSQYLCASSGRLAGVTDTQYFGPGTRLTVL.

V usage is TRBV7-2 and J usage is TRBJ1-1; D gene uncertain. There are 15 residues in the CDR3. Germline values: CDR1 SGHTA, CDR2 FQGNSA. The V end was cut by 3 bases, the J end by 2 bases, with 13 bases between. CDR3 loop: CASSFWAPSNTEAFF. The CDR3 bases are TGTGCCAGCAGCTTCTGGGCTCCCAGCAACACTGAAGCTTTCTTT.

This rearrangement joins TRBV5-1 to TRBJ2-1; the D is unclear. Germline V CDR1 and CDR2: SGHRS, YFSETQ. The CDR3 has 15 residues. The V and J ends lost 6 bases and 0 bases respectively, with 13 bases between them. CDR3 residues: CASILDISSYNEQFF. The CDR3 DNA reads TGCGCCAGCATCCTTGATATTAGCTCCTACAATGAGCAGTTCTTC.

This chain joins TRBV16 and TRBJ1-5, with a possible D match to TRBD1 (6 bases). The germline V and J ends were trimmed by 5 bases and 3 bases, with 11 bases remaining between them. CDR1 KGHSY and CDR2 FQNENV come from the germline V gene. There are 14 residues in the CDR3. The CDR3 here is CASSLGQYNQPQHF. In DNA, the CDR3 is TGTGCCAGCAGCTTAGGACAGTACAATCAGCCCCAGCATTTT.

The chain couples TRBV27 to TRBJ1-5; maybe TRBD1 (6 bases). The germline gives CDR1 MNHEY, CDR2 SMNVEV (reference sequence). CDR3 length equals 14 residues. Deletions cut 2 bases from V and 5 bases from J, with 10 bases between. The CDR3 protein is CASSLGAGDQPQHF. For the CDR3, the DNA is TGTGCCAGCAGTTTAGGGGCAGGGGATCAGCCCCAGCATTTT.

This CDR3 reads CASALREDSNQPQHF. DNA for the CDR3: TGTGCCAGCGCTTTACGGGAGGATAGCAATCAGCCCCAGCATTTT. The chain has TRBV2 and TRBJ1-5; the D is unclear. V lost 8 bases and J lost 0, with 14 bases in between. CDR3 length equals 15 residues. CDR1 SNHLY and CDR2 FYNNEI come from the germline V gene.

The chain combines TRBV20-1 with TRBJ2-5; TRBD2 agrees at 9 bases. Germline CDR1 DFQATT, CDR2 SNEGSKA (reference sequence). This CDR3 spans 15 amino acids. V was pared by 0 bases and J by 5 bases, with 7 bases of the junction left unmatched. CDR3 in amino acids: CSARDPAGGTETQYF. CDR3 DNA: TGCAGTGCTAGAGATCCAGCGGGAGGTACGGAGACCCAGTACTTC.

This clonotype has more than one count but fewer than ten. The J gene is TRBJ1-1, the V gene TRBV29-1, with D perhaps matching TRBD1 (6 bases). The V gene lost 6 bases and the J gene lost 0 bases, with 8 bases spanning the gap. Germline loops: CDR1 SQVTM, CDR2 ANQGSEA. The CDR3 totals 12 residues. The CDR3 DNA sequence: TGCAGCGTCGGACAGATGAACACTGAAGCTTTCTTT. Translation gives CSVGQMNTEAFF.

This clonotype was counted a few times. The gene calls are TRBV12-3 or TRBV12-4 and TRBJ1-3; 8 bases align to TRBD1. The CDR3 has 20 residues. Losses at the gene ends were 7 bases for V and 2 bases for J; bases not matched to a gene: 22. The CDR3 reads CASTDYFTSRGLIAGNTIYF. CDR3 nucleotides: TGTGCCAGCACCGATTATTTTACCAGCAGGGGGCTGATCGCTGGAAACACCATATATTTT.

This clonotype turned up a few times. The chain is built from TRBV5-4 and TRBJ2-3, with D uncertain. The CDR3 covers 15 residues. V was cut by 1 base and J by 0 bases, with 9 bases left in between. CDR1 SGHNT and CDR2 YYREEE come from the germline V gene (reference sequence). DNA for the CDR3: TGTGCCAGCAGCTTGCCTCCTCCTAGCACAGATACGCAGTATTTT. Translation: CASSLPPPSTDTQYF.

This clonotype came up a few times. The chain combines TRBV4-1 with TRBJ1-3, with TRBD1 identical over 10 bases. The CDR3 extends over 17 amino acids. V shed 4 bases and J 3 bases; nucleotides not matched to a gene: 9. Germline V gene data show CDR1 as MGHRA and CDR2 as YSYEKL. CDR3 in amino acids: CASSRGTGTGVGNTIYF. CDR3 coding DNA: TGCGCCAGCAGCCGAGGAACCGGGACAGGGGTTGGAAACACCATATATTTT.

Only one count was recorded for this clonotype. The chain joins TRBV28 to TRBJ1-6; D remains ambiguous. The CDR3 runs to 14 residues. V shed 2 bases and J shed 10 bases, with 12 bases lying between them. CDR1 MDHEN and CDR2 SYDVKM come from the germline V gene. The CDR3 DNA follows: TGTGCCAGCAGTTTAGTACGGGTCGGGTCACCCCTCCACTTT. This encodes CASSLVRVGSPLHF.